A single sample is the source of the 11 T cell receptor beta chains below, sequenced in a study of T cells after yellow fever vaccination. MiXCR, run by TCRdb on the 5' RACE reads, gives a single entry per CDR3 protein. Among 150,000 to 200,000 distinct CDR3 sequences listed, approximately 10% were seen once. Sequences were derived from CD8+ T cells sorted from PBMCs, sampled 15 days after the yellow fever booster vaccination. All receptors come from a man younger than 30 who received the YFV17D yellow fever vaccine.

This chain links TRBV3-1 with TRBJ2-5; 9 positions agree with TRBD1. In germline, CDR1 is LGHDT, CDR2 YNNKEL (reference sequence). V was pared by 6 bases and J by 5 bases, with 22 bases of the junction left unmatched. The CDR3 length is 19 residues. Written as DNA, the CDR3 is TGTGCCAGCAGGGACTCAGGGTGGGACAGGGAGGCAATGAGGGAGACCCAGTACTTC. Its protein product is CASRDSGWDREAMRETQYF.

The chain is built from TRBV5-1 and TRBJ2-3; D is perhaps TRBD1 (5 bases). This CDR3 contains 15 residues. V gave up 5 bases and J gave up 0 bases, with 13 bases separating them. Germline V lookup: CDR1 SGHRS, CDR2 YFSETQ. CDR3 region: CASRAVDKSTDTQYF. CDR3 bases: TGCGCCAGCAGGGCTGTGGACAAAAGCACAGATACGCAGTATTTT.

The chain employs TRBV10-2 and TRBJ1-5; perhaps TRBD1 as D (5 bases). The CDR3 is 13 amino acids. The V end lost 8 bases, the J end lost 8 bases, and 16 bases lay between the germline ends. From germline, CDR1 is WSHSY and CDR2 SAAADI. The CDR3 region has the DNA TGCGCCAGCGGGGGTCTCCAAAGGGAGCCCCAGCATTTT. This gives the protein CASGGLQREPQHF.

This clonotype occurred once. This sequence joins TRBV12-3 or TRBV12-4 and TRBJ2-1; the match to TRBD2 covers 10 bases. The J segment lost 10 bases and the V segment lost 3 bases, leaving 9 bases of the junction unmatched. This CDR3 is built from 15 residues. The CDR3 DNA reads TGTGCCAGCAGTTTTGGAGCGGGGGGGCTCGTGGAGCAGTTCTTC. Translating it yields CASSFGAGGLVEQFF.

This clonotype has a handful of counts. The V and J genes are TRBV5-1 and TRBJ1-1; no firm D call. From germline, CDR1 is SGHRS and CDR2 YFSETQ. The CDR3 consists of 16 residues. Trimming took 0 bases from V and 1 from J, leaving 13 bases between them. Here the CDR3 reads CASSLVGLGRNTEAFF. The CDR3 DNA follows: TGCGCCAGCAGCTTGGTCGGGCTAGGTCGGAACACTGAAGCTTTCTTT.

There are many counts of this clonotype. The CDR3 nucleotides read TGCAGTGCTTACGGACAGGGTCAGTCTAGACGCGAGCAGTACTTC. The encoded protein is CSAYGQGQSRREQYF. The rearrangement links TRBV20-1 to TRBJ2-7, with 8 nucleotides matching TRBD1. With V trimmed by 5 bases and J by 6 bases, 15 bases remained unmatched. Germline assignment: CDR1 DFQATT and CDR2 SNEGSKA (reference sequence). The CDR3 is 15 residues long.

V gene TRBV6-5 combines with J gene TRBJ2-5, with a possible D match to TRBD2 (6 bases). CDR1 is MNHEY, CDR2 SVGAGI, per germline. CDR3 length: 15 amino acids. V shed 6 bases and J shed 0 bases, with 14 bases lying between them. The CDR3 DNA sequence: TGTGCCAGCAGCCCTCAGACTAGGGACCAAGAGACCCAGTACTTC. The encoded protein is CASSPQTRDQETQYF.

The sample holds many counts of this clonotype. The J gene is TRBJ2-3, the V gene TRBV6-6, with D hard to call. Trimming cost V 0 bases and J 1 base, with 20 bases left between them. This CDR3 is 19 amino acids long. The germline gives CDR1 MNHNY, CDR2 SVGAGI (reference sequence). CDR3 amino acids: CASSYSIADTPPGTDTQYF. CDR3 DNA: TGTGCCAGCAGTTACTCGATCGCGGATACTCCCCCCGGCACAGATACGCAGTATTTT.

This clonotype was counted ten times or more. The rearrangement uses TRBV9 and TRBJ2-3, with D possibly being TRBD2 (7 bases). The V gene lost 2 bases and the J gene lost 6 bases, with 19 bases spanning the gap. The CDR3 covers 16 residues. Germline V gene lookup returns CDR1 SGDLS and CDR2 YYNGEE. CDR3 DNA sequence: TGTGCCAGCAGCGTTCCCCTCGGGGGGCCGTCCGATACGCAGTATTTT. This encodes CASSVPLGGPSDTQYF.

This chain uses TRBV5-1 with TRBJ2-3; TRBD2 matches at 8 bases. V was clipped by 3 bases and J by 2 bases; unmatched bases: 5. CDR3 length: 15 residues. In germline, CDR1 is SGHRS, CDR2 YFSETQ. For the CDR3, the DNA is TGCGCCAGCAGCTCCGGGACTAGAATCACAGATACGCAGTATTTT. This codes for CASSSGTRITDTQYF.

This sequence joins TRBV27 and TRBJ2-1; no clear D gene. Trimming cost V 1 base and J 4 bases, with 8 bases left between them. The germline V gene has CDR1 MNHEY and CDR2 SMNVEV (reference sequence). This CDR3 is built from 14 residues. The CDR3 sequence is CASSLFRRYNEQFF. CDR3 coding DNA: TGTGCCAGCAGTTTATTCAGGAGATACAATGAGCAGTTCTTC.